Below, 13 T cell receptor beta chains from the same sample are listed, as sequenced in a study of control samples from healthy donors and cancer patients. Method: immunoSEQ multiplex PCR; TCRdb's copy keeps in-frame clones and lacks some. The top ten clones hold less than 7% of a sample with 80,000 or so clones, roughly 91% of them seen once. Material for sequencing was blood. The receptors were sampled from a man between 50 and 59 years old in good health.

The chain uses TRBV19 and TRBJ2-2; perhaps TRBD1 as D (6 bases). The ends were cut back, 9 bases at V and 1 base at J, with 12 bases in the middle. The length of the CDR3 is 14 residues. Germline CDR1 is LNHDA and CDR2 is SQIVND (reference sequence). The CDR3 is CASTDRRNTGELFF. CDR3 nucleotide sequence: TGTGCCAGCACCGACAGGAGGAACACCGGGGAGCTGTTTTTT.

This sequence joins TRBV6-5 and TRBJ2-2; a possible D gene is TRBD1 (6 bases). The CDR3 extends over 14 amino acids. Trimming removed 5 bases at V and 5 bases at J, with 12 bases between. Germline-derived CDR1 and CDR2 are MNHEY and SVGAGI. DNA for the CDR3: TGTGCCAGCAGTCGTGACAGGAGAACCGGGGAGCTGTTTTTT. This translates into CASSRDRRTGELFF.

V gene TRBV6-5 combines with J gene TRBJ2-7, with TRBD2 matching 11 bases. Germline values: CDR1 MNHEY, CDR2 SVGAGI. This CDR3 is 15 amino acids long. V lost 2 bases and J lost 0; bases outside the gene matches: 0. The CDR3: CASSYGLAGSYEQYF. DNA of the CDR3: TGTGCCAGCAGTTACGGACTAGCGGGCTCCTACGAGCAGTACTTC.

CDR3 DNA sequence: TGTGCCAGCAGTTCCTTCCCTGACAGGGACAGGCACACCGGGGAGCTGTTTTTT. This sequence encodes CASSSFPDRDRHTGELFF. The V call is TRBV27, the J call TRBJ2-2; 8 bases line up with TRBD1. This CDR3 has 18 amino acids. Losses at the gene ends were 4 bases for V and 3 bases for J; bases not matched to a gene: 13. CDR1 is MNHEY and CDR2 is SMNVEV in the germline V gene (reference sequence).

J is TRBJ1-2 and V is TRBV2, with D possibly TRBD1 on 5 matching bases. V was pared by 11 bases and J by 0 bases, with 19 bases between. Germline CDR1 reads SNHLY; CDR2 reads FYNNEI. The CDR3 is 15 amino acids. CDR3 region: CAARGGAKANYGYTF. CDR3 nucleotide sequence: TGTGCCGCTCGGGGAGGGGCTAAAGCTAACTATGGCTACACCTTC.

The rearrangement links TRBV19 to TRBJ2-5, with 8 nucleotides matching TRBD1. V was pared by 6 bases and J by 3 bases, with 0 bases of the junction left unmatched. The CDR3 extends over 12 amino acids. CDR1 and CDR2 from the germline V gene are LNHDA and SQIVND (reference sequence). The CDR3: CASRDREETQYF. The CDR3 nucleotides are TGTGCCAGTAGGGACAGGGAAGAGACCCAGTACTTC.

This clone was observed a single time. CDR3 nucleotide sequence: TGTGCCAGCAGCCCGACAGGATACGATGAAAAACTGTTTTTT. Residues: CASSPTGYDEKLFF. The V and J genes are TRBV3-1 (or the pseudogene TRBV3-2) and TRBJ1-4; possible D gene TRBD1, 6 bases. CDR1 is LGHDT, CDR2 YNNKEL, per germline (reference sequence). Between the trimmed V and J ends, which lost 4 bases and 6 bases, there was a span of 12 bases. The CDR3 covers 14 residues.

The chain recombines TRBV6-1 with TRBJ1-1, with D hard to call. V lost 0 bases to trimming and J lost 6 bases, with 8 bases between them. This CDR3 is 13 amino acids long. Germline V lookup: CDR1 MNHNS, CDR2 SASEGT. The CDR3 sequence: CASSEADGPEAFF. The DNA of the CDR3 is TGTGCCAGCAGTGAAGCGGACGGCCCTGAAGCTTTCTTT.

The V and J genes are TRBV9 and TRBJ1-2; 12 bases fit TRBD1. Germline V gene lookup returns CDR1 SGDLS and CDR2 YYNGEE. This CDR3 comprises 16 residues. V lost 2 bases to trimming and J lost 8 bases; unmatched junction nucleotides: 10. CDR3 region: CASSVIPGQGAEGYTF. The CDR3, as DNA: TGTGCCAGCAGCGTCATACCGGGACAGGGGGCAGAGGGCTACACCTTC.

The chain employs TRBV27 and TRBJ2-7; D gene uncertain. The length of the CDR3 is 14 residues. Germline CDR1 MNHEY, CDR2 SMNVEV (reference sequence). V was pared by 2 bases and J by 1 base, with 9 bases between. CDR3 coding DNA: TGTGCCAGCAGTTTAAAGGGTCAATCCTACGAGCAGTACTTC. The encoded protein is CASSLKGQSYEQYF.

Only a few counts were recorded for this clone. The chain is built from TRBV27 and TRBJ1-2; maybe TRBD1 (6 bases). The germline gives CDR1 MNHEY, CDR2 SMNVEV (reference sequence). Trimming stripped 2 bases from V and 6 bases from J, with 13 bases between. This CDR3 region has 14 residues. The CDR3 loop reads CASSLSRAGDGYTF. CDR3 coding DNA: TGTGCCAGCAGTTTAAGCCGGGCAGGGGATGGCTACACCTTC.

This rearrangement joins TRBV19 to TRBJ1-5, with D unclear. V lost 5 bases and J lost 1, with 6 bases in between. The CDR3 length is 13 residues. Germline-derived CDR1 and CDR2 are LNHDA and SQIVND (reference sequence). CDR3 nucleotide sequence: TGTGCCAGTAGTTCGGGGAGCAATCAGCCCCAGCATTTT. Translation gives CASSSGSNQPQHF.

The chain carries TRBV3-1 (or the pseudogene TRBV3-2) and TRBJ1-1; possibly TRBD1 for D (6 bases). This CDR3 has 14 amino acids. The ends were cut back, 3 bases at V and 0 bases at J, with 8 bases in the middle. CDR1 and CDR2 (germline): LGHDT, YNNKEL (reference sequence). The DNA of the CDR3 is TGTGCCAGCAGCCATGACAGGATGAACACTGAAGCTTTCTTT. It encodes CASSHDRMNTEAFF.